The clone carrying this T cell receptor beta chain showed up many times. Its antigen remains unidentified. Germline lookup yields CDR1 MGHRA and CDR2 YSYEKL. The V gene end was trimmed by 3 bases and the J gene end by 1 base; junction bases not matched to a gene: 11. The length of the CDR3 is 17 residues. The data are from a study of CD8 T cells in ankylosing spondylitis. Study-wide findings and caveats: Matched ankylosing spondylitis synovial fluid reportedly showed significant enrichment of disease-linked clones. Among TCR beta sequences, a motif of eight highly homologous variants appeared characteristic of ankylosing spondylitis blood.

TCRdb reanalysed the 5' RACE reads using MiXCR and keeps one entry per CDR3 protein. The sample consists of about 390,000 distinct CDR3 sequences, around 24% of them appearing once. The clonotype comes from a male donor with ankylosing spondylitis. Sequencing was done on a sample of blood, either unsorted or a sorted T cell fraction (not recorded which). This chain uses TRBV4-1 with TRBJ2-7; 8 bases match TRBD2. The CDR3 bases are TGCGCCAGCAGCCAGGACCCGGGGGGGGCTCTTTCCTACGAGCAGTACTTC. Its translation: CASSQDPGGALSYEQYF.